Presented here are 4 T cell receptor beta chains from one specimen sequenced in a study of identical twins. One entry per CDR3 protein, called by TCRdb with MiXCR from the 5' RACE reads. The top ten hold roughly 7% of the sample, which has hundreds of thousands of distinct CDR3 sequences, 12% seen once. These data are also associated with another study on yellow fever vaccine responses in identical twins.

Sequenced material: CD8+ T cells sorted from blood. The receptors were sampled from a woman aged 18-29 years in good health.

The V call is TRBV2, the J call TRBJ2-7, with unresolved D. Germline V gene data show CDR1 as SNHLY and CDR2 as FYNNEI. V dropped 6 bases and J dropped 5 bases, with 11 bases sitting between them. CDR3 length: 12 residues. CDR3 amino acids: CASRLGRDEQYF. CDR3 sequence (DNA): TGTGCCAGCAGATTAGGAAGGGACGAGCAGTACTTC. Complete variable domain (other parts from reference TRBV2 and TRBJ2-7): EPEVTQTPSHQVTQMGQEVILRCVPISNHLYFYWYRQILGQKVEFLVSFYNNEISEKSEIFDDQFSVERPDGSNFTLKIRSTKLEDSAMYFCASRLGRDEQYFGPGTRLTVT.

This clonotype has only a few counts. The rearrangement joins TRBV7-6 to TRBJ2-2; 8 bases match TRBD1. Per the germline V gene, CDR1 is SGHVS and CDR2 is FNYEAQ. V was clipped by 4 bases and J by 7 bases; unmatched bases: 8. This CDR3 region has 15 residues. The CDR3 reads CASSSRPTGGGELFF. As DNA, the CDR3 is TGTGCCAGCAGCTCCAGACCAACAGGGGGCGGGGAGCTGTTTTTT. The full variable domain, its missing parts supplied by reference TRBV7-6 and TRBJ2-2, is GAGVSQSPRYKVTKRGQDVALRCDPISGHVSLYWYRQALGQGPEFLTYFNYEAQQDKSGLPNDRFSAERPEGSISTLTIQRTEQRDSAMYRCASSSRPTGGGELFFGEGSRLTVL.

This clonotype was observed many times. This chain connects TRBV5-1 to TRBJ2-1; 7 bases are a match to TRBD2. The germline V gene has CDR1 SGHRS and CDR2 YFSETQ. CDR3 length: 19 residues. V was clipped by 4 bases and J by 0 bases; unmatched bases: 16. CDR3 sequence: CASSPEPLGDYLSYNEQFF. CDR3 DNA sequence: TGCGCCAGCAGCCCGGAGCCTTTGGGGGACTACCTCTCCTACAATGAGCAGTTCTTC.

This chain links TRBV2 with TRBJ2-7; TRBD2 matches at 9 bases. CDR1 and CDR2 (germline): SNHLY, FYNNEI. Germline trimming cut 2 bases from V and 2 bases from J; bases unmatched to any gene: 4. CDR3 length: 15 amino acids. CDR3 sequence (DNA): TGTGCCAGCAGTGAATGGGTAGCGGGGGCCTACGAGCAGTACTTC. This encodes CASSEWVAGAYEQYF.